A selection of T cell receptor beta chains follows, all from one sample in a study of blood T cell repertoires in COVID-19. Clones were sequenced by immunoSEQ multiplex PCR, and TCRdb holds only the in-frame ones, with some missing. The data hold 150,000 or so clones, with 75% to 80% observed a single time. The specimen sequenced was PBMCs or T cells enriched from blood (not recorded which). These receptors all come from a woman in her forties or fifties who had recovered from COVID-19. CDR3s include the opening cysteine and the closing phenylalanine or tryptophan. D genes are given only for firm matches. Clone size is stated in some rows and not others, as once, few, many or a class when expanded.

cdr3_aa,cdr3_nt,clone_size,d_call,cdr3_length,v_call,j_call
CASSLISAHDEQFF,TGTGCCAGCAGCTTAATTAGCGCCCACGATGAGCAGTTCTTC,few,.,14,TRBV11-2,TRBJ2-1
CASSLGAGASTGELFF,TGCGCCAGCAGCTTGGGGGCAGGGGCGAGCACCGGGGAGCTGTTTTTT,.,.,16,TRBV5-1,TRBJ2-2
CAASRGDTGELFF,TGTGCCGCCTCCCGAGGCGATACCGGGGAGCTGTTTTTT,.,.,13,TRBV12-3/TRBV12-4,TRBJ2-2
CASSLFREPNEKLFF,TGTGCCAGCAGCTTATTCAGGGAACCTAATGAAAAACTGTTTTTT,.,.,15,TRBV11-3,TRBJ1-4
CASSPGTSGTQETQYF,TGCGCCAGCAGCCCTGGGACTAGCGGGACCCAAGAGACCCAGTACTTC,.,TRBD2,16,TRBV5-1,TRBJ2-5
CASSPTAGGGEKLFF,TGTGCCAGCTCACCTACTGCAGGGGGAGGTGAAAAACTGTTTTTT,.,TRBD1,15,TRBV18,TRBJ1-4
CASSVGTKSTDTQYF,TGTGCCAGCAGCGTAGGGACAAAAAGCACAGATACGCAGTATTTT,.,.,15,TRBV9,TRBJ2-3
CATSRGYDWGYTF,TGTGCCACCTCAAGGGGGTACGATTGGGGCTACACCTTC,few,.,13,TRBV11-2,TRBJ1-2
CASSVQGYYGYTF,TGTGCCAGCAGCGTACAGGGTTACTATGGCTACACCTTC,few,.,13,TRBV27,TRBJ1-2
CSATGGAEQYF,TGCAGCGCCACCGGCGGGGCCGAGCAGTACTTC,.,.,11,TRBV29-1,TRBJ2-7
CASSEGPQLFF,TGTGCCAGCAGTGAAGGGCCACAGCTGTTTTTT,.,.,11,TRBV6-1,TRBJ1-4
CASSAPGQGKIRYGYTF,TGTGCCAGCAGTGCCCCGGGACAGGGGAAAATCCGATATGGCTACACCTTC,.,TRBD1,17,TRBV5-4,TRBJ1-2
CSVDGLDNSYEQYF,TGCAGCGTTGACGGTTTGGACAACTCCTACGAGCAGTACTTC,.,.,14,TRBV29-1,TRBJ2-7
CASSLRGGQATYEQYF,TGTGCCAGCAGCTTAAGGGGGGGACAGGCAACCTACGAGCAGTACTTC,.,.,16,TRBV7-2,TRBJ2-7
CASSLTGYEQYF,TGTGCCAGCAGTTTAACGGGATACGAGCAGTACTTC,few,.,12,TRBV27,TRBJ2-7
CASSPGTVINSPLHF,TGTGCCAGCAGCCCTGGGACAGTGATTAATTCACCCCTCCACTTT,.,TRBD1,15,TRBV3-1/TRBV3-2,TRBJ1-6
CASSQSGQGRGYTF,TGTGCCAGCAGCCAAAGCGGACAGGGCAGGGGCTACACCTTC,.,TRBD1,14,TRBV3-1/TRBV3-2,TRBJ1-2
CASSPPSGGNNEQFF,TGTGCCAGCAGCCCGCCGAGCGGTGGGAACAATGAGCAGTTCTTC,.,.,15,TRBV4-2,TRBJ2-1
CASSPRTGEGALSYNEQFF,TGCGCCAGCAGCCCAAGGACAGGGGAAGGCGCTCTGTCCTACAATGAGCAGTTCTTC,.,TRBD1,19,TRBV5-1,TRBJ2-1
CASRGQADSPLHF,TGTGCCAGTAGAGGACAGGCCGATTCACCCCTCCACTTT,.,TRBD1,13,TRBV19,TRBJ1-6
CASSPGLAAEQFF,TGTGCCAGCAGCCCGGGACTAGCGGCTGAGCAGTTCTTC,.,TRBD2,13,TRBV9,TRBJ2-1
CASSQVVRTYEQYF,TGCGCCAGCAGCCAAGTGGTCAGAACCTACGAGCAGTACTTC,.,.,14,TRBV4-1,TRBJ2-7
CASSLALTADYGYTF,TGTGCCAGCAGCTTAGCCCTAACAGCGGACTATGGCTACACCTTC,.,.,15,TRBV7-8,TRBJ1-2
CASSLGGTYEQYF,TGTGCCAGCAGCTTAGGAGGAACCTACGAGCAGTACTTC,once,.,13,TRBV7-9,TRBJ2-7
CASSLGGGLGLEQYF,TGTGCCAGCAGCTTAGGGGGAGGACTAGGGCTCGAGCAGTACTTC,.,TRBD2,15,TRBV13,TRBJ2-7
CASSPYDRGHTGELFF,TGTGCCAGCTCACCATACGACAGGGGGCACACCGGGGAGCTGTTTTTT,.,TRBD1,16,TRBV18,TRBJ2-2
CASSILYSGTGELFF,TGTGCCAGTAGTATATTGTACAGCGGTACCGGGGAGCTGTTTTTT,few,.,15,TRBV19,TRBJ2-2
CASSQGPRRQETQYF,TGCGCCAGCAGCCAAGGGCCTAGAAGACAAGAGACCCAGTACTTC,few,.,15,TRBV4-1,TRBJ2-5
CASSLAGGSGYTF,TGTGCCAGCAGCTTAGCGGGGGGGTCTGGCTACACCTTC,.,.,13,TRBV5-4,TRBJ1-2
CSVDIGGDQPQHF,TGCAGCGTTGATATTGGGGGGGATCAGCCCCAGCATTTT,.,.,13,TRBV29-1,TRBJ1-5
CASSFVGPNYGYTF,TGTGCCAGCAGCTTCGTCGGTCCTAACTATGGCTACACCTTC,.,.,14,TRBV7-9,TRBJ1-2
CASGAGQVYGYTF,TGTGCTAGTGGTGCTGGACAGGTATATGGCTACACCTTC,.,TRBD1,13,TRBV12-5,TRBJ1-2
CASMVGGSDTEAFF,TGTGCCAGTATGGTCGGGGGGTCGGACACTGAAGCTTTCTTT,.,.,14,TRBV19,TRBJ1-1
CASSFLLANEQFF,TGTGCCAGCAGTTTCCTCCTGGCCAATGAGCAGTTCTTC,.,.,13,TRBV12-3/TRBV12-4,TRBJ2-1
CASSPPDRGGSEAFF,TGTGCCAGCAGTCCCCCTGACAGGGGGGGCTCTGAAGCTTTCTTT,.,TRBD1,15,TRBV28,TRBJ1-1
CASSQFHLDIQGPQYF,TGTGCCAGCAGCCAATTCCACCTGGATATACAGGGCCCCCAGTACTTC,few,.,16,TRBV16,TRBJ2-5
CASSPTSGSAHEQYF,TGTGCCAGCTCACCAACTAGCGGGAGTGCGCACGAGCAGTACTTC,few,TRBD2,15,TRBV18,TRBJ2-7
CASSESMGGISPSGLTDTQYF,TGCGCCAGCAGTGAGTCGATGGGGGGGATCTCGCCTAGCGGGTTGACAGATACGCAGTATTTT,once,TRBD2,21,TRBV10-1,TRBJ2-3
CASSETYATQYF,TGTGCCAGCAGTGAAACCTATGCTACGCAGTATTTT,few,.,12,TRBV2,TRBJ2-3
CASSTLGGLGEKLFF,TGTGCCAGCAGCACCCTTGGGGGGTTAGGGGAAAAACTGTTTTTT,.,.,15,TRBV7-2,TRBJ1-4
CASSPPGGARTEAFF,TGTGCCAGCTCACCCCCCGGGGGGGCGCGAACTGAAGCTTTCTTT,.,.,15,TRBV18,TRBJ1-1
CAWRGRKAEKLFF,TGTGCCTGGAGGGGGCGGAAAGCTGAAAAACTGTTTTTT,.,.,13,TRBV30,TRBJ1-4
CATTRDRRNEQFF,TGTGCCACTACACGGGACAGAAGGAATGAGCAGTTCTTC,.,TRBD1,13,TRBV6-5,TRBJ2-1
CASSQGRGAAQETQYF,TGTGCCAGCAGCCAGGGGCGGGGGGCGGCACAAGAGACCCAGTACTTC,.,TRBD2,16,TRBV7-3,TRBJ2-5
CAISERSGVGNYGYTF,TGTGCCATCAGTGAACGATCAGGGGTTGGTAACTATGGCTACACCTTC,once,.,16,TRBV10-3,TRBJ1-2